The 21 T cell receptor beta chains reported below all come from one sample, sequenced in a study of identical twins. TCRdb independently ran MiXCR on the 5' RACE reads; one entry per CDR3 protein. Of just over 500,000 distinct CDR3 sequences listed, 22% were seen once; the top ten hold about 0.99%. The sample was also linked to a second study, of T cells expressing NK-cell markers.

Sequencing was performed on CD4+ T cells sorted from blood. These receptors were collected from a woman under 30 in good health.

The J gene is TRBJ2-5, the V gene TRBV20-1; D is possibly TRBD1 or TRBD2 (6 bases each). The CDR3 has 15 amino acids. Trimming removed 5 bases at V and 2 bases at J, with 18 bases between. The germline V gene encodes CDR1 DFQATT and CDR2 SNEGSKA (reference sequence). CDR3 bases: TGCAGTGCTCCCCCAGGGGCGGGGCAGCAAGAGACCCAGTACTTC. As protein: CSAPPGAGQQETQYF.

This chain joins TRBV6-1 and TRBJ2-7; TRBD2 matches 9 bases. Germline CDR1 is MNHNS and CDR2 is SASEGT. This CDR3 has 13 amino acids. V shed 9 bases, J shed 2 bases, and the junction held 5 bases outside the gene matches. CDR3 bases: TGTGCCAGTAGACTAGCGGACCCCTACGAGCAGTACTTC. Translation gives CASRLADPYEQYF.

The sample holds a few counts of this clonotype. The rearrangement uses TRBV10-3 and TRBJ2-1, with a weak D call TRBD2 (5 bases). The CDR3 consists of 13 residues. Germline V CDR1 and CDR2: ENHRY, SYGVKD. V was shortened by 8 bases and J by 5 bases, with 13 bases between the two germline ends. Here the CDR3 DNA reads TGTGCCATCGGCCAAGCGGCAGACAATGAGCAGTTCTTC. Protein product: CAIGQAADNEQFF.

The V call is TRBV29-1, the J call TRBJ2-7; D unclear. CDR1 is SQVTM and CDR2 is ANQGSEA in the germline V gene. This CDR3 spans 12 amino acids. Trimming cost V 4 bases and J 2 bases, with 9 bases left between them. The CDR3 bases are TGCAGCGTTGTTGCGCTAACCTACGAGCAGTACTTC. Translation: CSVVALTYEQYF.

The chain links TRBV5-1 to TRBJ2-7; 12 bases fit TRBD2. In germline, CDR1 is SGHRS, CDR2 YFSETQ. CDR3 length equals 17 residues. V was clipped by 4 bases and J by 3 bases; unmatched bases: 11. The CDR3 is CASSGGPSGRGIYEQYF. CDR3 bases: TGCGCCAGCAGCGGGGGGCCTAGCGGGAGGGGAATCTACGAGCAGTACTTC.

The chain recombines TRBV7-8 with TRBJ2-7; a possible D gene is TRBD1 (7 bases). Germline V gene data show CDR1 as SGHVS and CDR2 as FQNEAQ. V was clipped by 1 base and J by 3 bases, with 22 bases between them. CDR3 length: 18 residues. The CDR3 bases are TGTGCCAGCAGCTTAGAGGTCAGGGCGGCAGGGGGAGGCTACGAGCAGTACTTC. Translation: CASSLEVRAAGGGYEQYF.

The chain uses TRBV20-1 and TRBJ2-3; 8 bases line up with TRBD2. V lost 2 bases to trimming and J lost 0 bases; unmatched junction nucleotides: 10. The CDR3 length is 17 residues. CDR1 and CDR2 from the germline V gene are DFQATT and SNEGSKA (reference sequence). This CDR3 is CSARKAGVSDSTDTQYF. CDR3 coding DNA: TGCAGTGCTAGAAAAGCGGGGGTTTCTGATAGCACAGATACGCAGTATTTT.

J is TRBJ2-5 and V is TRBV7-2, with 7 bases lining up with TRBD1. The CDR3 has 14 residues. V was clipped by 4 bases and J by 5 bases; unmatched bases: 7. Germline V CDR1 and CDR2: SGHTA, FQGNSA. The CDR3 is CASSSNRGKETQYF. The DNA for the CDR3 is TGTGCCAGCAGCTCCAACAGGGGAAAGGAGACCCAGTACTTC.

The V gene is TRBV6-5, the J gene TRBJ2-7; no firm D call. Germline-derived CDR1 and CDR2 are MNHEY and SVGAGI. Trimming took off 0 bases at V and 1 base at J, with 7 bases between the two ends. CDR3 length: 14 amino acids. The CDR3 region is CASSYSPDSYEQYF. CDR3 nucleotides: TGTGCCAGCAGTTACTCCCCTGATTCCTACGAGCAGTACTTC.

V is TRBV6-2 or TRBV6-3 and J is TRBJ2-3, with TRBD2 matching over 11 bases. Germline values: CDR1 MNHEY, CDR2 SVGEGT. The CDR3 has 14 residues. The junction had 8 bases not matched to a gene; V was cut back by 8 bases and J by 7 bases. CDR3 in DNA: TGTGCCAGCTCGATAGCGGGAGGGCCAAATACGCAGTATTTT. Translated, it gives CASSIAGGPNTQYF.

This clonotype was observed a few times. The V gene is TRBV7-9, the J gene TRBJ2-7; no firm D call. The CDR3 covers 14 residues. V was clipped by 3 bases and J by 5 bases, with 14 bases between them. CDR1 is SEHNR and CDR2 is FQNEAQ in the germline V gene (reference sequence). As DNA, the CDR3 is TGTGCCAGCAGCTTGGGTCTTCCCGTAGACGAGCAGTACTTC. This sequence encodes CASSLGLPVDEQYF.

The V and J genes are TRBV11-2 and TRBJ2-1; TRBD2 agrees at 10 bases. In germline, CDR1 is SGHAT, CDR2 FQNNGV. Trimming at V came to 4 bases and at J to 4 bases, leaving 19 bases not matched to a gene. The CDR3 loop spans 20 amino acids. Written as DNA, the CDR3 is TGTGCCAGCAGCTCATTGCTAGCGGGAGTTACGGTCAGACGGTACAATGAGCAGTTCTTC. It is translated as CASSSLLAGVTVRRYNEQFF.

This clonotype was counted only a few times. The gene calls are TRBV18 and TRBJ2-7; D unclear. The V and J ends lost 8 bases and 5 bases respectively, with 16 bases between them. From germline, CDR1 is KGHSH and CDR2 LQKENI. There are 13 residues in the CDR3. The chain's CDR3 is CASRKEYTDEQYF. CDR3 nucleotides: TGTGCCAGCCGAAAAGAATATACGGACGAGCAGTACTTC.

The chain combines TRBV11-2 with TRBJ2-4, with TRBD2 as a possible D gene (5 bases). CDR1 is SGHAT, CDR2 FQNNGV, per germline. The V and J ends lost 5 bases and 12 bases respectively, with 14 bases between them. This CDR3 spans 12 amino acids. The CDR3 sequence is CASSPNTRTQYF. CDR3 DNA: TGTGCCAGCAGCCCAAACACTAGGACTCAGTACTTC.

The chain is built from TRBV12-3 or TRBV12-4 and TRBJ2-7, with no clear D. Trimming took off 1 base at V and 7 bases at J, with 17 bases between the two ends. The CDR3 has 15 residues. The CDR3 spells CASSLGMRALREQYF. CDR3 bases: TGTGCCAGCAGTTTAGGTATGCGAGCCCTAAGGGAGCAGTACTTC.

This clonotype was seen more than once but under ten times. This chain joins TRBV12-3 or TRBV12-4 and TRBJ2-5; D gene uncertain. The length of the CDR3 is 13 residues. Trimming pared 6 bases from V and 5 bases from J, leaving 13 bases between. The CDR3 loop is CASSLDTGETQYF. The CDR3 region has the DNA TGTGCCAGCAGCTTGGATACTGGTGAGACCCAGTACTTC.

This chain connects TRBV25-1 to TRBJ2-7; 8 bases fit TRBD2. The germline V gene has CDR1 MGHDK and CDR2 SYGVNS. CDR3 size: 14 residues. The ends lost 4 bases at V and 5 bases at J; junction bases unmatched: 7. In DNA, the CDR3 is TGTGCCAGCAGTGGCAGCGGGAGTTTACACGAGCAGTACTTC. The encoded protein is CASSGSGSLHEQYF.

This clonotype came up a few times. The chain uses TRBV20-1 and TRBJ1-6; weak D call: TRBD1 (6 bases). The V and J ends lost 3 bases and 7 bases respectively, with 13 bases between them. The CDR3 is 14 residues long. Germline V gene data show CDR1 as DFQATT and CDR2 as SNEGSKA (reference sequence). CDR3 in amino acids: CSASRGGRNSPLHF. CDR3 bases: TGCAGTGCTAGTAGAGGGGGGAGAAATTCACCCCTCCACTTT.

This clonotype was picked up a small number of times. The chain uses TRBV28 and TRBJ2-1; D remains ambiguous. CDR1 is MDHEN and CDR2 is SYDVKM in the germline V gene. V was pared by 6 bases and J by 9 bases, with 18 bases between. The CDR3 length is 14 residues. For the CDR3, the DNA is TGTGCCAGCAGAACCGACCTCCCGGGTTCTGAGCAGTTCTTC. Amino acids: CASRTDLPGSEQFF.

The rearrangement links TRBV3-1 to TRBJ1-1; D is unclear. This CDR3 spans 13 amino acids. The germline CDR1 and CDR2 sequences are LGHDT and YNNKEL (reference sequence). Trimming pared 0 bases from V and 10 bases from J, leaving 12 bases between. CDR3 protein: CASSQEPDAAAFF. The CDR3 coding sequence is TGTGCCAGCAGCCAAGAGCCCGATGCGGCAGCTTTCTTT.

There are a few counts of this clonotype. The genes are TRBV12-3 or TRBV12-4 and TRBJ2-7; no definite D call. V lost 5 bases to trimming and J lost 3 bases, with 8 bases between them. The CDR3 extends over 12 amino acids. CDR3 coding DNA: TGTGCCAGCAGTCCGCAGCTCTACGAGCAGTACTTC. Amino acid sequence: CASSPQLYEQYF.